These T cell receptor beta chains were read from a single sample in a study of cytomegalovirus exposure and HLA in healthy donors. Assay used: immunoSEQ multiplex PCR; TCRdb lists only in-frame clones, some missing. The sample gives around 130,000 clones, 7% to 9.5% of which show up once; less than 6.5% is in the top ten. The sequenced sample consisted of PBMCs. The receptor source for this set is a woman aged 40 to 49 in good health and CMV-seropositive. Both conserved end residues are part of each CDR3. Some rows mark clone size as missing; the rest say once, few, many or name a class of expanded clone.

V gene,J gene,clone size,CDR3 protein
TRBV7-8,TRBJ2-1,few,CASSSYRDRGWNEQFF
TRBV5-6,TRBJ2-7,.,CASSSAGQGYEQYF
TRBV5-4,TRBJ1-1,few,CASSKGTGATEAFF
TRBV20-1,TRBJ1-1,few,CSAGQGAEAFF
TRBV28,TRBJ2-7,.,CASSSGGGSSYEQYF
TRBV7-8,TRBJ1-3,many,CASSFRGQEYGNTIYF
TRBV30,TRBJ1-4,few,CAWPGQTRREVDEKLFF
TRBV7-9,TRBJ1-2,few,CASSKTVGGTNYGYTF
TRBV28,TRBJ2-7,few,CASSLRPQGSLATYEQYF
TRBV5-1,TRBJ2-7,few,CASSSQTSGGAEQYF
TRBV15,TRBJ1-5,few,CATSRDLDRENQPQHF
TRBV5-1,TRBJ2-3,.,CASSLVPPATSGGALDTQYF
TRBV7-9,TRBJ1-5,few,CASSLGRTAQNQPQHF
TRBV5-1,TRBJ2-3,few,CASSGGQDTDTQYF
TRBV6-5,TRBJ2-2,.,CASSRQSTGELFF
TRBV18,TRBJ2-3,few,CASSPLTSTGGDTQYF
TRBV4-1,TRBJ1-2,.,CASSRGEEFQGVRYGYTF
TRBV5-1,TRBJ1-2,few,CASSLMGSYGYTF
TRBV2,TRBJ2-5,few,CASSGQGQETQYF
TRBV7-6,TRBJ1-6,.,CASSLGGTGDGLWNSPLHF
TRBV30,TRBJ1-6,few,CAWGSSYNSPLHF
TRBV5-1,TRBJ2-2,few,CASSPSTGGAGELFF
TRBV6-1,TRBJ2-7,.,CASSRDSGGSYAQYF
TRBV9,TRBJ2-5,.,CASSVGPTKETQYF
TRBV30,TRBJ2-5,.,CACVSLRQGDARETQYF
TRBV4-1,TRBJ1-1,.,CASSRTRTGNTEAFF
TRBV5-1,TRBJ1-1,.,CASSLGTGGGTEAFF
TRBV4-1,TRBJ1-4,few,CASSQAQWGDEKLFF
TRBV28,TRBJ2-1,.,CASRHTGGSAYNEQFF
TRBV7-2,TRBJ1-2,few,CASSLRSRVNYGYTF
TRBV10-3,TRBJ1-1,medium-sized,CAISETVNTEAFF
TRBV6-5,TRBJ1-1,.,CASSYSFRGTEAFF
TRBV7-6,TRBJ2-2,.,CASSHYSGLNTGELFF
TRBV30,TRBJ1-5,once,CAWSPPEGTYSNQHQHF
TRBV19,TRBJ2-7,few,CASSNPHRGDSYEQYF
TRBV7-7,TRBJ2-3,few,CASSFTLATDTQYF
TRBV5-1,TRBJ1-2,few,CASSRGREDHSGGYTF
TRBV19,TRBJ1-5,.,CASSTDRASGQPQHF
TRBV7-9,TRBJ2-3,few,CASSLFSGGGTDTQYF
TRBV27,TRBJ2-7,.,CASSLLGGGSYEQYF
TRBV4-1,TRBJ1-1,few,CASSRGGHTEAFF
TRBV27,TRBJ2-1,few,CASSPRAGGRSNEQFF
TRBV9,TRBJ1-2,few,CASSTGFDGYTF
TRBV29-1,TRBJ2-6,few,CSVVVSSGANVLTF
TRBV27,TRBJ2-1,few,CASSLGTYNEQFF
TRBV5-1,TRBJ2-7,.,CASSLAPGASYEQYF
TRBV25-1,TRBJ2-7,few,CASSVTGDHEQYF
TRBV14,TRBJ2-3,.,CASSHGPTDTQYF
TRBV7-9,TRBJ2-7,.,CASSLVEFPYEQYF
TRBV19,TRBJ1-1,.,CASSIRPEGGTEAFF
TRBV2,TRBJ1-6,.,CASSGQVNSPLHF
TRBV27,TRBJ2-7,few,CASSLRLAGGPYEQYF
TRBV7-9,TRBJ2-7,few,CASSPGAYEQYF
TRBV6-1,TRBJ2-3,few,CASSEAGLAGTDTQYF
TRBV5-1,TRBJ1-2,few,CASSLGQATYGYTF
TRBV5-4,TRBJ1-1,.,CASSLRLNTEAFF
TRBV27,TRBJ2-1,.,CASSLGTVSYNEQFF
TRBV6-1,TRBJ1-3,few,CASSITGSGNTIYF
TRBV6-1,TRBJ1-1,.,CASHYTQNTEAFF